The 17 T cell receptor beta chains below all came from one sample that was sequenced in a study of T cell responses to AZD1222 COVID-19 vaccine. Data came from immunoSEQ multiplex PCR; TCRdb stores just in-frame clones and leaves some out. The table lists about 170,000 clones, approximately 92% of them singletons, with over 1.5% in the top ten. The sequencing here drew on peripheral blood, taken on day 0 of AZD1222 vaccination. The source of these receptors is an adult in good health.

Only one count was recorded for this clone. The V call is TRBV12-3 or TRBV12-4, the J call TRBJ1-1; 7 bases map to TRBD1. The CDR3 totals 13 residues. Germline trimming cut 3 bases from V and 10 bases from J; bases unmatched to any gene: 8. CDR3 sequence reads: CASSLGRGLLAFF. The CDR3 DNA reads as TGTGCCAGCAGTTTGGGCAGGGGGTTGCTAGCTTTCTTT.

The V and J genes are TRBV7-3 and TRBJ1-1; a weak D match, TRBD1 (5 bases). Germline-derived CDR1 and CDR2 are SGHTA and FQGTGA. V was clipped by 5 bases and J by 1 base, with 11 bases between them. The CDR3 has 14 amino acids. The DNA of the CDR3 is TGTGCCAGCAGCCAAGGCACAGGGAACACTGAAGCTTTCTTT. Amino acids: CASSQGTGNTEAFF.

The rearrangement joins TRBV6-5 to TRBJ2-2; 10 positions agree with TRBD1. Germline assignment: CDR1 MNHEY and CDR2 SVGAGI. The CDR3 runs 15 residues. V shed 4 bases, J shed 6 bases, and the junction held 5 bases outside the gene matches. CDR3: CASSWDRGPSGELFF. The CDR3 coding sequence is TGTGCCAGCAGTTGGGACAGGGGCCCCTCCGGGGAGCTGTTTTTT.

V is TRBV5-1 and J is TRBJ1-1; D not certain. The CDR3 spans 12 residues. Germline V gene lookup returns CDR1 SGHRS and CDR2 YFSETQ. The ends were cut back, 3 bases at V and 7 bases at J, with 10 bases in the middle. CDR3 in DNA: TGCGCCAGCAGCTCCTTGACAAATGAAGCTTTCTTT. Translating gives CASSSLTNEAFF.

The chain couples TRBV6-5 to TRBJ2-2; TRBD1 matches at 9 bases. The CDR3 contains 14 residues. V shed 7 bases and J 4 bases; nucleotides not matched to a gene: 4. CDR1 and CDR2 from the germline V gene are MNHEY and SVGAGI. Here the CDR3 reads CASTRTGATGELFF. DNA for the CDR3: TGTGCCAGCACCCGGACAGGGGCCACCGGGGAGCTGTTTTTT.

The chain is built from TRBV7-2 and TRBJ1-6, with TRBD1 matching 7 bases. The CDR3 is made up of 15 amino acids. Trimming removed 4 bases from V and 12 bases from J; junction bases left unmatched: 12. From germline, CDR1 is SGHTA and CDR2 FQGNSA. CDR3 DNA sequence: TGTGCCAGCAGCTCTCACCTACAGGGGAGAGTACCCCTCCACTTT. Translating it yields CASSSHLQGRVPLHF.

The V and J genes are TRBV5-4 and TRBJ2-1; D unresolved. Germline values: CDR1 SGHNT, CDR2 YYREEE (reference sequence). The length of the CDR3 is 15 residues. The V end lost 4 bases, the J end lost 0 bases, and 11 bases lay between the germline ends. CDR3 sequence: CASSIDRGSYNEQFF. For the CDR3, the DNA is TGTGCCAGCAGCATAGACCGAGGCTCCTACAATGAGCAGTTCTTC.

The rearrangement uses TRBV14 and TRBJ1-2; perhaps TRBD1 as D (6 bases). Germline V CDR1 and CDR2: SGHDN, FVKESK. The CDR3 loop spans 14 amino acids. Trimming left V 2 bases short and J 5 bases short, with 12 bases between. The CDR3 region has the DNA TGTGCCAGCAGCCAAACGAAGGGGGGGTATGGCTACACCTTC. It codes for CASSQTKGGYGYTF.

CDR3 bases: TGTGCCTGGAGCATCGGACAGTCATTCTATGGCTACACCTTC. Protein: CAWSIGQSFYGYTF. The chain uses TRBV30 and TRBJ1-2, with D perhaps TRBD1 (6 bases). Germline values: CDR1 GTSNPN, CDR2 SVGIG (reference sequence). Trimming stripped 3 bases from V and 4 bases from J, with 15 bases between. The CDR3 length is 14 residues.

V gene TRBV19 combines with J gene TRBJ1-5, with D unclear. The V end was cut by 1 base, the J end by 5 bases, with 12 bases between. Germline CDR1 LNHDA, CDR2 SQIVND (reference sequence). The CDR3 length is 15 residues. CDR3 sequence: CASSIAPVEHQPQHF. The CDR3 DNA sequence: TGTGCCAGTAGTATAGCCCCAGTAGAGCATCAGCCCCAGCATTTT.

V is TRBV2 and J is TRBJ1-1; 9 bases fit TRBD1. V shed 9 bases, J shed 3 bases, and the junction held 8 bases outside the gene matches. Germline V lookup: CDR1 SNHLY, CDR2 FYNNEI. The CDR3 spans 14 residues. The CDR3 DNA sequence: TGTGCCAGTTCCACAGGGGGCCGGGACACTGAAGCTTTCTTT. This sequence encodes CASSTGGRDTEAFF.

The chain carries TRBV18 and TRBJ1-6; D gene unclear. Trimming cost V 3 bases and J 5 bases, with 8 bases left between them. In germline, CDR1 is KGHSH, CDR2 LQKENI. The length of the CDR3 is 14 residues. CDR3 coding DNA: TGTGCCAGCTCACCCCTCACGGATAATTCACCCCTCCACTTT. It specifies CASSPLTDNSPLHF.

This sequence joins TRBV27 and TRBJ1-1; D is possibly TRBD1 (6 bases). Trimming took off 5 bases at V and 1 base at J, with 8 bases between the two ends. CDR1 and CDR2 from the germline V gene are MNHEY and SMNVEV (reference sequence). The CDR3 runs 13 residues. CDR3 region: CASSHRENTEAFF. The CDR3 DNA is TGTGCCAGCAGTCACAGGGAGAACACTGAAGCTTTCTTT.

This sequence joins TRBV7-8 and TRBJ2-7; 10 bases line up with TRBD2. The CDR3 sequence is 15 residues long. Germline V gene lookup returns CDR1 SGHVS and CDR2 FQNEAQ. With V trimmed by 5 bases and J by 4 bases, 8 bases remained unmatched. Written as DNA, the CDR3 is TGTGCCAGCAGCCCTCAAGCGGGGGGGCCGTACGAGCAGTACTTC. It yields the protein CASSPQAGGPYEQYF.

This clone has a handful of counts. The rearrangement joins TRBV2 to TRBJ2-1; weak D call: TRBD1 (5 bases). CDR1 SNHLY and CDR2 FYNNEI come from the germline V gene. The germline V and J ends were trimmed by 6 bases and 0 bases, with 12 bases remaining between them. The CDR3 contains 15 residues. The CDR3 DNA sequence: TGTGCCAGCAGACGACAGTTCGTCTCCTACAATGAGCAGTTCTTC. Amino acids: CASRRQFVSYNEQFF. The variable domain in full, with the rest retrieved from reference TRBV2 and TRBJ2-1, is EPEVTQTPSHQVTQMGQEVILRCVPISNHLYFYWYRQILGQKVEFLVSFYNNEISEKSEIFDDQFSVERPDGSNFTLKIRSTKLEDSAMYFCASRRQFVSYNEQFFGPGTRLTVL.

The CDR3 DNA sequence: TGTGCCAGTAGTATCGGCAGGCCCTATGGGGCTTTCTTT. Its translation: CASSIGRPYGAFF. The chain carries TRBV19 and TRBJ1-1, with D hard to call. The CDR3 loop spans 13 amino acids. Germline CDR1 and CDR2: LNHDA and SQIVND (reference sequence). V was clipped by 3 bases and J by 11 bases, with 16 bases between them.

J is TRBJ1-5 and V is TRBV10-3; no clear D gene. Deletions cut 2 bases from V and 0 bases from J, with 5 bases between. Germline CDR1 is ENHRY and CDR2 is SYGVKD. CDR3 size: 14 residues. The CDR3 DNA reads TGTGCCATCAGTGAGCGCGATAGCAATCAGCCCCAGCATTTT. Translating gives CAISERDSNQPQHF.